A single sample is the source of the 19 T cell receptor beta chains below, sequenced in a study of T-cell reconstitution after alpha-beta-depleted transplantation in children. During its preparation, the TCRbeta library received unique molecular identifiers. A single record per CDR3 protein comes from TCRdb applying MiXCR to the PCR reads. This table holds about 690,000 distinct CDR3 sequences, around 17% found once. The sequences come from PBMCs from the stem cell graft donor, collected from the stem cell graft. Source of these receptors: a human donor who donated a stem cell graft to a child with acute myeloid leukemia.

This clonotype was recorded at least ten times. Here the CDR3 reads CSARDYVSNEQFF. CDR3 in DNA: TGCAGTGCTAGAGATTATGTAAGCAATGAGCAGTTCTTC. This rearrangement joins TRBV20-1 to TRBJ2-1; D uncertain. Trimming left V 0 bases short and J 6 bases short, with 9 bases between. This CDR3 is built from 13 residues. The germline CDR1 and CDR2 sequences are DFQATT and SNEGSKA (reference sequence).

V gene TRBV9 combines with J gene TRBJ1-5; 8 bases align to TRBD1. The J segment lost 4 bases and the V segment lost 4 bases, leaving 4 bases of the junction unmatched. The CDR3 has 14 residues. In germline, CDR1 is SGDLS, CDR2 YYNGEE. This CDR3 is CASSPGGRNQPQHF. The CDR3 DNA is TGTGCCAGCAGCCCAGGGGGCCGGAATCAGCCCCAGCATTTT.

This sequence joins TRBV30 and TRBJ2-1; the match to TRBD2 covers 8 bases. V shed 3 bases, J shed 10 bases, and the junction held 8 bases outside the gene matches. CDR3 length: 13 residues. CDR1 is GTSNPN, CDR2 SVGIG, per germline (reference sequence). The CDR3 nucleotides read TGTGCCTGGAGCGGGGGGGCTGGGTTCGAGCAGTTCTTC. This translates into CAWSGGAGFEQFF.

This clonotype showed up many times. The genes are TRBV20-1 and TRBJ1-5; no clear D. Germline CDR1 is DFQATT and CDR2 is SNEGSKA (reference sequence). Trimming shortened V by 0 bases and J by 3 bases, and 12 bases separated the two germline ends. This CDR3 has 15 amino acids. Written as DNA, the CDR3 is TGCAGTGCTAGAGATCTTATCGGGGTCAATCAGCCCCAGCATTTT. It is translated as CSARDLIGVNQPQHF.

Comment on this clonotype: Since a much larger clone is just one base distant, this may be a read error. CDR3 DNA sequence: TGCAGTGCTGTAAGACGGAGCTCCTACGACCAGTACTTC. Encoded protein: CSAVRRSSYDQYF. The V gene is TRBV20-1, the J gene TRBJ2-7; D not resolved. The CDR3 is 13 residues long. CDR1 is DFQATT, CDR2 SNEGSKA, per germline (reference sequence).

This clonotype was counted many times. This sequence joins TRBV20-1 and TRBJ2-7; TRBD2 matches 12 bases. The CDR3 consists of 14 residues. Germline values: CDR1 DFQATT, CDR2 SNEGSKA (reference sequence). Trimming at V came to 6 bases and at J to 4 bases, leaving 7 bases not matched to a gene. The CDR3 coding sequence is TGCAGTGCCTCTCTAGCGGGGGGGCCGTACGAGCAGTACTTC. Amino acid sequence: CSASLAGGPYEQYF.

This clonotype was detected ten times or more. The chain has TRBV29-1 and TRBJ2-1; tentatively, D is TRBD2 (6 bases). CDR3 length: 15 residues. Trimming took 4 bases from V and 8 from J, leaving 21 bases between them. Germline lookup yields CDR1 SQVTM and CDR2 ANQGSEA. The DNA of the CDR3 is TGCAGCGTTGGGGCAAGCGGGTCCTTACAGGATGAGCAGTTCTTC. Its protein product is CSVGASGSLQDEQFF.

This sequence joins TRBV7-2 and TRBJ2-3; TRBD2 agrees at 11 bases. J lost 7 bases, V lost 5 bases, and 11 bases had no gene match. Germline V gene data show CDR1 as SGHTA and CDR2 as FQGNSA. The CDR3 has 16 residues. The CDR3 DNA reads TGTGCCAGCAGCAAAAATAGTCCTAGCGGGGGGAATACGCAGTATTTT. Amino acids: CASSKNSPSGGNTQYF.

This clonotype was counted ten times or more. The rearrangement links TRBV12-3 or TRBV12-4 to TRBJ2-5, with 8 bases matching TRBD2. The CDR3 sequence is 14 residues long. With 8 bases clipped from V and 5 bases from J, the junction kept 10 bases outside the gene matches. In nucleotides, the CDR3 is TGTGCCAGCGCGATCCCGGGGGGGGTTGAGACCCAGTACTTC. It codes for CASAIPGGVETQYF.

This chain uses TRBV18 with TRBJ2-2; D gene ambiguous. Trimming removed 3 bases from V and 3 bases from J, with 8 bases in between. The length of the CDR3 is 14 residues. Germline CDR1 and CDR2: KGHSH and LQKENI. CDR3 residues: CASSPLTDTGELFF. CDR3 bases: TGTGCCAGCTCACCTCTCACCGACACCGGGGAGCTGTTTTTT. The variable domain in full, completed from reference TRBV18 and TRBJ2-2, reads NAGVMQNPRHLVRRRGQEARLRCSPMKGHSHVYWYRQLPEEGLKFMVYLQKENIIDESGMPKERFSAEFPKEGPSILRIQQVVRGDSAAYFCASSPLTDTGELFFGEGSRLTVL.

This sequence joins TRBV10-2 and TRBJ2-1; perhaps TRBD2 as D (7 bases). Trimming removed 6 bases at V and 4 bases at J, with 13 bases between. The CDR3 has 14 residues. Looked up from germline, CDR1 is WSHSY and CDR2 is SAAADI. CDR3 amino acids: CASRQGGLYNEQFF. The CDR3 bases are TGCGCCAGCAGGCAAGGGGGACTATACAATGAGCAGTTCTTC.

This clonotype was seen repeatedly, ten times or more. V and J are TRBV20-1 and TRBJ2-1; no definite D call. This CDR3 spans 14 amino acids. Trimming shortened V by 0 bases and J by 8 bases, and 14 bases separated the two germline ends. Germline values: CDR1 DFQATT, CDR2 SNEGSKA (reference sequence). The CDR3 bases are TGCAGTGCTAGAGATCCCCGAGGCTGGGATGAGCAGTTCTTC. Encoded protein: CSARDPRGWDEQFF.

This clonotype turned up a few times. This chain uses TRBV20-1 with TRBJ2-7; 10 bases map to TRBD1. V lost 0 bases to trimming and J lost 5 bases; unmatched junction nucleotides: 10. Germline V gene data show CDR1 as DFQATT and CDR2 as SNEGSKA (reference sequence). This CDR3 has 16 amino acids. The CDR3 DNA reads as TGCAGTGCTAGAGATGGTCCGGGACAGGGGCGCCACGAGCAGTACTTC. Translation gives CSARDGPGQGRHEQYF.

The gene calls are TRBV28 and TRBJ1-1; unclear D gene. The V and J ends lost 3 bases and 2 bases respectively, with 13 bases between them. Germline values: CDR1 MDHEN, CDR2 SYDVKM. This CDR3 is built from 15 residues. The CDR3 nucleotides read TGTGCCAGCAGTTTGTTTACTGCAGCTAACACTGAAGCTTTCTTT. Encoded protein: CASSLFTAANTEAFF.

This clonotype was seen repeatedly, ten times or more. V is TRBV20-1 and J is TRBJ2-1; 9 bases are a match to TRBD1. V was pared by 6 bases and J by 5 bases, with 11 bases of the junction left unmatched. Germline V lookup: CDR1 DFQATT, CDR2 SNEGSKA (reference sequence). The CDR3 runs to 15 residues. The CDR3 protein is CSASKPGQGNNEQFF. CDR3 DNA: TGCAGTGCCAGCAAACCGGGACAGGGAAACAATGAGCAGTTCTTC.

This clonotype was detected many times. The chain is built from TRBV20-1 and TRBJ1-1; D might be TRBD1 (6 bases). With 0 bases removed from V and 1 base from J, the gap between germline ends came to 12 bases. CDR1 DFQATT and CDR2 SNEGSKA come from the germline V gene (reference sequence). The length of the CDR3 is 15 residues. CDR3 nucleotide sequence: TGCAGTGCTAGAGATTACGGGGGACAGAACACTGAAGCTTTCTTT. Translated: CSARDYGGQNTEAFF.

This clonotype was seen repeatedly, ten times or more. The chain uses TRBV7-2 and TRBJ2-2, with 11 bases matching TRBD2. Germline V gene sequence: CDR1 SGHTA, CDR2 FQGNSA. The CDR3 is made up of 18 amino acids. J gave up 2 bases and V 3 bases, and 8 bases lay outside the gene matches. CDR3 sequence (DNA): TGTGCCAGCAGCTTGGCTCGGACTAGCGGGCCCAACACCGGGGAGCTGTTTTTT. Amino acid sequence: CASSLARTSGPNTGELFF.

Many counts were recorded for this clonotype. The genes are TRBV20-1 and TRBJ2-7; possibly TRBD1 for D (6 bases). Between the trimmed V and J ends, which lost 4 bases and 2 bases, there was a span of 12 bases. Germline V gene lookup returns CDR1 DFQATT and CDR2 SNEGSKA (reference sequence). CDR3 length: 13 residues. The DNA of the CDR3 is TGCAGTGCTACAGGGGAACGGACCTACGAGCAGTACTTC. Residues: CSATGERTYEQYF.

This chain joins TRBV5-1 and TRBJ2-1, with unresolved D. Germline V gene sequence: CDR1 SGHRS, CDR2 YFSETQ. The CDR3 contains 15 residues. The V end lost 0 bases, the J end lost 4 bases, and 11 bases lay between the germline ends. The CDR3 DNA reads TGCGCCAGCAGCTTGGTTCGAGCCGGATACAATGAGCAGTTCTTC. Its protein product is CASSLVRAGYNEQFF.